The 23 T cell receptor beta chains in this list originate from one sample, sequenced in a study of B cell selection in AIRE deficiency. The sorted conventional CD4 T cells were gated as CD4+CD127+. Method: immunoSEQ multiplex PCR; TCRdb's copy keeps in-frame clones and lacks some. This sample has fewer than 30,000 clones; roughly 95% occur once, and the top ten carry around 0.22%. The sequenced material came from CD4+CD127+ conventional T cells sorted from PBMCs. These receptors all come from a human donor in good health.

The chain couples TRBV28 to TRBJ1-1; no definite D call. The CDR3 is 12 amino acids. CDR1 and CDR2 (germline): MDHEN, SYDVKM. Trimming left V 3 bases short and J 1 base short, with 3 bases between. CDR3 loop: CASSLRNTEAFF. The CDR3 DNA reads as TGTGCCAGCAGTTTGCGGAACACTGAAGCTTTCTTT. The whole variable domain, remainder taken from reference TRBV28 and TRBJ1-1, is DVKVTQSSRYLVKRTGEKVFLECVQDMDHENMFWYRQDPGLGLRLIYFSYDVKMKEKGDIPEGYSVSREKKERFSLILESASTNQTSMYLCASSLRNTEAFFGQGTRLTVV.

This chain connects TRBV7-2 to TRBJ1-3, with D hard to call. V lost 2 bases to trimming and J lost 0 bases, with 5 bases between them. Germline-derived CDR1 and CDR2 are SGHTA and FQGNSA. The CDR3 length is 14 residues. In DNA, the CDR3 is TGTGCCAGCAGCTTATACAGCTCTGGAAACACCATATATTTT. It codes for CASSLYSSGNTIYF.

V gene TRBV4-2 combines with J gene TRBJ2-1; 7 bases align to TRBD1. CDR3 length equals 15 residues. Germline CDR1 and CDR2: LGHNA and YNFKEQ. J lost 2 bases, V lost 2 bases, and 3 bases had no gene match. The CDR3 is CASSQLQGPYNEQFF. CDR3 DNA sequence: TGTGCCAGCAGCCAATTACAGGGGCCCTACAATGAGCAGTTCTTC.

The CDR3 reads CASRPGSTDTQYF. The CDR3 DNA follows: TGTGCCAGCAGACCCGGGTCCACAGATACGCAGTATTTT. The J gene is TRBJ2-3, the V gene TRBV11-3; D is unresolved. Germline CDR1 is SGHNT and CDR2 is YENEEA. CDR3 length equals 13 residues. The ends were cut back, 6 bases at V and 2 bases at J, with 9 bases in the middle.

DNA for the CDR3: TGTGCCAGCAGCTTGGCCGCAGAGCCGTCCTATGGCTACACCTTC. The encoded protein is CASSLAAEPSYGYTF. This chain connects TRBV5-5 to TRBJ1-2; D ambiguous. The V gene lost 0 bases and the J gene lost 4 bases, with 13 bases spanning the gap. Germline V lookup: CDR1 SGHKS, CDR2 YYEKEE (reference sequence). The CDR3 covers 15 residues.

This clone was observed once. The chain combines TRBV6-5 with TRBJ2-2; D may be TRBD1 (5 bases). CDR3 length: 14 residues. Germline-derived CDR1 and CDR2 are MNHEY and SVGAGI. Deletions cut 6 bases from V and 5 bases from J, with 13 bases between. The CDR3 sequence: CASSHPSGTGELFF. CDR3 in DNA: TGTGCCAGCAGCCACCCTTCAGGGACCGGGGAGCTGTTTTTT.

Note on this clone: Different DNA sequences within this sample yield the same CDR3. This sequence joins TRBV9 and TRBJ1-1; no clear D. V gave up 2 bases and J gave up 1 base, with 9 bases separating them. Germline assignment: CDR1 SGDLS and CDR2 YYNGEE. There are 14 residues in the CDR3. The CDR3 DNA sequence: TGTGCCAGCAGCGTTGGGCCTGGGAACACTGAAGCTTTCTTT. Its protein product is CASSVGPGNTEAFF.

The chain is built from TRBV7-2 and TRBJ2-5; 9 bases are a match to TRBD2. There are 17 residues in the CDR3. Germline V gene lookup returns CDR1 SGHTA and CDR2 FQGNSA. V was pared by 3 bases and J by 5 bases, with 13 bases of the junction left unmatched. The CDR3 sequence: CASSFRGGSGSWETQYF. The CDR3 DNA reads as TGTGCCAGCAGCTTCAGGGGTGGTAGCGGGAGTTGGGAGACCCAGTACTTC.

The J gene is TRBJ2-7, the V gene TRBV7-9; 9 bases align to TRBD1. This CDR3 is built from 14 residues. Unmatched junction bases numbered 9, after V lost 5 bases and J lost 7 bases. CDR1 and CDR2 from the germline V gene are SEHNR and FQNEAQ (reference sequence). The CDR3 DNA reads TGTGCCAGCAGCCAATTCGACAGGGGGGAAGAGCAGTACTTC. Protein: CASSQFDRGEEQYF.

The chain joins TRBV4-1 to TRBJ2-5, with D perhaps TRBD1 or TRBD2 (5 bases each). Germline values: CDR1 MGHRA, CDR2 YSYEKL. CDR3 length: 14 amino acids. Trimming cost V 4 bases and J 4 bases, with 13 bases left between them. CDR3 sequence reads: CASSLGTAGETQYF. CDR3 coding DNA: TGCGCCAGCAGCCTCGGGACCGCCGGAGAGACCCAGTACTTC.

The genes are TRBV7-2 and TRBJ2-5, with D possibly being TRBD2 (5 bases). The V gene's germline CDR1 is SGHTA and CDR2 FQGNSA. Trimming pared 3 bases from V and 2 bases from J, leaving 10 bases between. The CDR3 is 14 amino acids. Written as DNA, the CDR3 is TGTGCCAGCAGCTTGGCCGGGGTACAAGAGACCCAGTACTTC. It yields the protein CASSLAGVQETQYF.

This chain connects TRBV6-5 to TRBJ2-7; 8 bases map to TRBD1. The CDR3 covers 13 residues. Per the germline V gene, CDR1 is MNHEY and CDR2 is SVGAGI. The ends lost 6 bases at V and 4 bases at J; junction bases unmatched: 5. In nucleotides, the CDR3 is TGTGCCAGCAGCCAAAGACAGGGGTACGAGCAGTACTTC. It codes for CASSQRQGYEQYF.

The CDR3 bases are TGCGCCAGCAGCTCCATCCCGGCTGGGGCCAACGTCCTGACTTTC. Amino acids: CASSSIPAGANVLTF. The chain carries TRBV5-1 and TRBJ2-6; D unresolved. The length of the CDR3 is 15 residues. Trimming left V 3 bases short and J 2 bases short, with 9 bases between. Germline lookup yields CDR1 SGHRS and CDR2 YFSETQ.

The sample holds a few counts of this clone. The J gene is TRBJ1-5, the V gene TRBV6-1, with 7 bases matching TRBD1. V dropped 7 bases and J dropped 5; count of bases not matched to a gene: 11. The CDR3 is 15 amino acids. Germline values: CDR1 MNHNS, CDR2 SASEGT. The CDR3 nucleotides are TGTGCCAGCAAATACTCCGACAGGGCGGATCAGCCCCAGCATTTT. This encodes CASKYSDRADQPQHF.

This chain joins TRBV7-7 and TRBJ2-1, with 7 bases lining up with TRBD1. Trimming cost V 1 base and J 5 bases; bases outside gene matches: 5. Looked up from germline, CDR1 is SSHAT and CDR2 is FNYEAQ (reference sequence). The CDR3 is 15 amino acids. The CDR3 reads CASSLEGALNNEQFF. The CDR3 bases are TGTGCCAGCAGCTTAGAGGGGGCCTTAAACAATGAGCAGTTCTTC.

The V and J genes are TRBV27 and TRBJ1-2; 9 bases fit TRBD1. The CDR3 totals 15 residues. V lost 5 bases and J lost 5; bases outside the gene matches: 9. Germline V CDR1 and CDR2: MNHEY, SMNVEV (reference sequence). CDR3 in DNA: TGTGCCAGCAGTCCTTACAGGGGGCGCTTGTATGGCTACACCTTC. Translating it yields CASSPYRGRLYGYTF.

The J gene is TRBJ1-1, the V gene TRBV19, with a possible D match to TRBD1 (6 bases). CDR1 and CDR2 (germline): LNHDA, SQIVND (reference sequence). The CDR3 is 14 residues long. The V end lost 4 bases, the J end lost 5 bases, and 14 bases lay between the germline ends. In DNA form, the CDR3 reads TGTGCCAGTAGTAGAGACTGGCAGGGGACTGAAGCTTTCTTT. Translating it yields CASSRDWQGTEAFF.

The chain links TRBV28 to TRBJ2-3, with TRBD2 matching 8 bases. V lost 4 bases and J lost 2; bases outside the gene matches: 8. The germline gives CDR1 MDHEN, CDR2 SYDVKM. The CDR3 length is 16 residues. The CDR3 coding sequence is TGTGCCAGCAGTTCCCAGCGGGGGAGGCTCACAGATACGCAGTATTTT. Protein sequence: CASSSQRGRLTDTQYF.

CDR3 in amino acids: CASSSTPSYEQYF. The CDR3 DNA reads TGTGCCAGCAGCTCGACCCCTAGCTACGAGCAGTACTTC. The chain is built from TRBV7-2 and TRBJ2-7; D is unresolved. CDR1 and CDR2 from the germline V gene are SGHTA and FQGNSA. Trimming pared 4 bases from V and 3 bases from J, leaving 10 bases between. The CDR3 is 13 residues long. Complete variable domain (other parts from reference TRBV7-2 and TRBJ2-7): GAGVSQSPSNKVTEKGKDVELRCDPISGHTALYWYRQSLGQGLEFLIYFQGNSAPDKSGLPSDRFSAERTGGSVSTLTIQRTQQEDSAVYLCASSSTPSYEQYFGPGTRLTVT.

The chain combines TRBV5-1 with TRBJ2-1, with D hard to call. The germline V gene has CDR1 SGHRS and CDR2 YFSETQ. V lost 1 base to trimming and J lost 8 bases, with 4 bases between them. There are 11 residues in the CDR3. The CDR3 region has the DNA TGCGCCAGCAGCTTGACCCATGAGCAGTTCTTC. This sequence encodes CASSLTHEQFF.

J is TRBJ1-3 and V is TRBV5-1, with a possible D match to TRBD1 (6 bases). V lost 2 bases and J lost 4, with 13 bases in between. Germline lookup yields CDR1 SGHRS and CDR2 YFSETQ. This CDR3 is 15 amino acids long. The CDR3 nucleotides read TGCGCCAGCAGCTTACAGGGTTTGGGCGGAAACACCATATATTTT. Protein: CASSLQGLGGNTIYF.

The chain has TRBV7-2 and TRBJ2-7; 14 bases align to TRBD2. Germline-derived CDR1 and CDR2 are SGHTA and FQGNSA. The CDR3 covers 18 residues. The V and J ends lost 4 bases and 2 bases, in that order; junction bases with no gene match: 10. The CDR3 loop reads CASSSGTSGGKGPYEQYF. The CDR3 DNA sequence: TGTGCCAGCAGCTCCGGGACTAGCGGGGGCAAAGGGCCCTACGAGCAGTACTTC.

V and J are TRBV28 and TRBJ2-7, with a tentative D call TRBD1 (5 bases). The CDR3 covers 11 residues. Germline-derived CDR1 and CDR2 are MDHEN and SYDVKM. Deletions cut 6 bases from V and 3 bases from J, with 6 bases between. For the CDR3, the DNA is TGTGCCAGCAGCAGGGACTACGAGCAGTACTTC. Translated, it gives CASSRDYEQYF. Full variable domain (outside the CDR3, taken from reference TRBV28 and TRBJ2-7): DVKVTQSSRYLVKRTGEKVFLECVQDMDHENMFWYRQDPGLGLRLIYFSYDVKMKEKGDIPEGYSVSREKKERFSLILESASTNQTSMYLCASSRDYEQYFGPGTRLTVT.